One and the same sample provided the 5 T cell receptor beta chains below, sequenced in a study of human T cells and chemical hapten exposure. TCRdb re-called the RACE reads with MiXCR, one entry per CDR3 protein. This sample has around 150,000 distinct CDR3 sequences, with 25% to 35% found just once. Documented time point: patch test 3, about 24 weeks after DPC sensitization. As to treatment: therapeutic diphenylcyclopropenone sensitization with weekly scalp DPC. The material sequenced was whole blood, taken in connection with sensitization to the hapten diphenylcyclopropenone (DPC). The receptors were sampled from a woman between 18 and 29 years old with alopecia areata. Some clones in this sample may be carry-over from other donors' samples.

This clonotype came up a few times. The chain carries TRBV7-2 and TRBJ2-2; 7 bases match TRBD2. Per the germline V gene, CDR1 is SGHTA and CDR2 is FQGNSA. J was trimmed by 0 bases and V by 6 bases; bases with no gene match: 4. The CDR3 is 15 residues long. The CDR3 DNA is TGTGCCAGCAGAGCTAGCGGAGCGAACACCGGGGAGCTGTTTTTT. It encodes CASRASGANTGELFF.

This chain connects TRBV6-2 or TRBV6-3 to TRBJ2-5; D not resolved. V was trimmed by 3 bases and J by 3 bases, leaving 11 bases between them. The germline V gene encodes CDR1 MNHEY and CDR2 SVGEGT. The CDR3 consists of 14 residues. CDR3 sequence reads: CASSYVAAEETQYF. In nucleotides, the CDR3 is TGTGCCAGCAGTTATGTGGCAGCTGAAGAGACCCAGTACTTC.

This clonotype was recorded a few times. This chain connects TRBV6-5 to TRBJ1-6, with 9 bases matching TRBD1. This CDR3 spans 14 amino acids. V was pared by 6 bases and J by 12 bases, with 9 bases of the junction left unmatched. Per germline, CDR1 MNHEY and CDR2 SVGAGI. CDR3 DNA: TGTGCCAGCAGACCCCAAGGACAGGGGTTACCCCTCCACTTT. Residues: CASRPQGQGLPLHF.

V usage is TRBV5-4 and J usage is TRBJ2-5; D gene ambiguous. The germline V gene encodes CDR1 SGHNT and CDR2 YYREEE (reference sequence). V was pared by 0 bases and J by 3 bases, with 12 bases between. The CDR3 is 15 amino acids. CDR3 nucleotides: TGTGCCAGCAGCTTGGCATCGAACCCCGAAGAGACCCAGTACTTC. Encoded protein: CASSLASNPEETQYF.

The genes are TRBV6-5 and TRBJ1-2; no clear D gene. The CDR3 totals 13 residues. CDR1 MNHEY and CDR2 SVGAGI come from the germline V gene. Trimming stripped 8 bases from V and 0 bases from J, with 10 bases between. The CDR3 coding sequence is TGTGCCAGCGCGCCTGGAACTAACTATGGCTACACCTTC. Its translation: CASAPGTNYGYTF.